This TCR beta chain was documented in a study of blood T cells in healthy people across ages. Study-wide points: Diversity was higher, and naive CD4+ cells more numerous, in long-lived donors than in aged donors. Possibly, changes in expanded clonotypes were confounded because donor CMV status was unknown.

It was with a sample-barcoded 5' primer and a J-beta primer mix that a second PCR of roughly 7 to 12 cycles was run. TCRdb processed the 5' RACE reads anew with MiXCR; each CDR3 protein has one entry. Of around 1,000,000 distinct CDR3 sequences in the sample, almost 25% were seen once. Remarks on this clonotype: Its antigen remains unknown.

Germline CDR1 SGDLS, CDR2 YYNGEE. V lost 2 bases to trimming and J lost 8 bases, with 10 bases between them. This CDR3 is built from 13 residues. The sample was also linked to a second study, of T cells of mothers and their children. According to that study: For cDNA synthesis, the complete extracted RNA was used (roughly 1.5 ug per 15 ul). Compared with unrelated pairs, related mother-child pairs had slightly higher, non-significant overlap.

The sequence was collected from a girl aged 2 to 10 in good health. V and J are TRBV9 and TRBJ2-2; D call uncertain. The material sequenced was blood. CDR3 DNA: TGTGCCAGCAGCGTGGGCAAATCGGGGGAGCTGTTTTTT. Its protein is CASSVGKSGELFF.